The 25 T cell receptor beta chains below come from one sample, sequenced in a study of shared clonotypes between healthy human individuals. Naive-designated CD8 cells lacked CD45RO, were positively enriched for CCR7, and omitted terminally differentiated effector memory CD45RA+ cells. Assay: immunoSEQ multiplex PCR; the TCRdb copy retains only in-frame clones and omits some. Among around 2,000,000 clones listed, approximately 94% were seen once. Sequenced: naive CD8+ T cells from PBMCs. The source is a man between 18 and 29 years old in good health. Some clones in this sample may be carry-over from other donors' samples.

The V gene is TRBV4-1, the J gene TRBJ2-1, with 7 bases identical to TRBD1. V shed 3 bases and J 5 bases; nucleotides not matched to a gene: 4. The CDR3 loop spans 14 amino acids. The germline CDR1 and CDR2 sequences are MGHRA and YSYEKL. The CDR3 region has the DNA TGCGCCAGCAGCCAGGCCGGGACAGACAATGAGCAGTTCTTC. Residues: CASSQAGTDNEQFF.

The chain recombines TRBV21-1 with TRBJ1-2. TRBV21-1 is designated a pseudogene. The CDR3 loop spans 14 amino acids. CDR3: CASGGRADGDGYTF. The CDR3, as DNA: TGTGCCAGCGGGGGAAGGGCCGACGGGGATGGCTACACCTTC.

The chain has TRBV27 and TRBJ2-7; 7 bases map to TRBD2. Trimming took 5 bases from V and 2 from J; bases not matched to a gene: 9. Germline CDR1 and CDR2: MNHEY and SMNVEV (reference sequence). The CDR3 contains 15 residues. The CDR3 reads CASSPLLGRAYEQYF. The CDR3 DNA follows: TGTGCCAGCAGTCCTCTTTTGGGGAGGGCCTACGAGCAGTACTTC.

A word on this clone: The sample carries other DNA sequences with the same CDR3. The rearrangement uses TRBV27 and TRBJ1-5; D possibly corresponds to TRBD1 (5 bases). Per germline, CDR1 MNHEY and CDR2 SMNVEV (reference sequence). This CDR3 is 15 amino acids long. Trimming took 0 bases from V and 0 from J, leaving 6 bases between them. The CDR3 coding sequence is TGTGCCAGCAGTTTATCGGGGGATAGCAATCAGCCCCAGCATTTT. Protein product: CASSLSGDSNQPQHF.

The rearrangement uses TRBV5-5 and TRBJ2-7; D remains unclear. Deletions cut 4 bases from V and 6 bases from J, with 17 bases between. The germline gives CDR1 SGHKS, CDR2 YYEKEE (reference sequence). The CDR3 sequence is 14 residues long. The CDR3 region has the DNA TGTGCCAGCAGCCCTGACCCTGGCTTCGCCGAGCAGTACTTC. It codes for CASSPDPGFAEQYF.

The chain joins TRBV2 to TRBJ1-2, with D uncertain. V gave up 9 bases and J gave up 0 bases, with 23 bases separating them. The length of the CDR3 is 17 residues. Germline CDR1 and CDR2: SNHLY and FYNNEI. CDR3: CASRYSSAPYPNYGYTF. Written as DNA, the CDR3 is TGTGCCAGTCGCTACAGTTCGGCGCCCTATCCTAACTATGGCTACACCTTC.

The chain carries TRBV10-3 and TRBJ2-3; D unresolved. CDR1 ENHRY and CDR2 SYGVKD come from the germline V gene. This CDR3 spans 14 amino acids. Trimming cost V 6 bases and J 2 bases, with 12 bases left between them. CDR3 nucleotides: TGTGCCATCAGGGACGGGTCTTACACAGATACGCAGTATTTT. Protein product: CAIRDGSYTDTQYF.

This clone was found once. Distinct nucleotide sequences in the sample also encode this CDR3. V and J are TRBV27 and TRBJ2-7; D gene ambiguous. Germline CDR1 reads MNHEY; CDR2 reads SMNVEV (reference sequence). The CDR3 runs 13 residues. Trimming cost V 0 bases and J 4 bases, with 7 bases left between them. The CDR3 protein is CASSLSVRYEQYF. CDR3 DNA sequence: TGTGCCAGCAGTTTATCCGTCCGTTACGAGCAGTACTTC.

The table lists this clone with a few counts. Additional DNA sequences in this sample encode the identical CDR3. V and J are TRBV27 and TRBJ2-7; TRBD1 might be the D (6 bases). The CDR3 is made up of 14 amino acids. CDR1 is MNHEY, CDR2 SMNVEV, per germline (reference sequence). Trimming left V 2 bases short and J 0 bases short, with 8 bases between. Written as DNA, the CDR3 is TGTGCCAGCAGTTTAACAGGGAGCTCCTACGAGCAGTACTTC. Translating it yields CASSLTGSSYEQYF.

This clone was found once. The CDR3 bases are TGTGCCAGCAGTGATTCCAGGTTAGGCGACACCTTC. Amino acids: CASSDSRLGDTF. The chain has TRBV2 and TRBJ1-2; D unclear. Between the trimmed V and J ends, which lost 3 bases and 12 bases, there was a span of 14 bases. The CDR3 runs to 12 residues. Germline V gene lookup returns CDR1 SNHLY and CDR2 FYNNEI. The full variable domain, with the rest looked up from reference TRBV2 and TRBJ1-2, is EPEVTQTPSHQVTQMGQEVILRCVPISNHLYFYWYRQILGQKVEFLVSFYNNEISEKSEIFDDQFSVERPDGSNFTLKIRSTKLEDSAMYFCASSDSRLGDTFGSGTRLTVV.

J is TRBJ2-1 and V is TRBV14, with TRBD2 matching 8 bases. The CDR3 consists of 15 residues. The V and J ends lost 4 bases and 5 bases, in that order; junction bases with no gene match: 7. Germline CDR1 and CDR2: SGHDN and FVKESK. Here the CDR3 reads CASSPYREGDNEQFF. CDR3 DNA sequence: TGTGCCAGCAGCCCGTATCGGGAGGGAGACAATGAGCAGTTCTTC.

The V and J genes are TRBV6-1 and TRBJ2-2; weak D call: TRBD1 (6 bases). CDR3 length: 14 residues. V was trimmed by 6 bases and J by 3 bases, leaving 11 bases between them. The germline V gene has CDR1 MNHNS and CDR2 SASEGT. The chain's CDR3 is CASRNRDYTGELFF. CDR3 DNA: TGTGCCAGCAGAAACAGGGATTACACCGGGGAGCTGTTTTTT.

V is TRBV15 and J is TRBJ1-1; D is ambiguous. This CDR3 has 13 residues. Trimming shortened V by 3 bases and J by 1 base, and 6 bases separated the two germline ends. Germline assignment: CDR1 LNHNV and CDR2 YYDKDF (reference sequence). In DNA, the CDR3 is TGTGCCACCAGCAGGTCACAGAACACTGAAGCTTTCTTT. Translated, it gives CATSRSQNTEAFF. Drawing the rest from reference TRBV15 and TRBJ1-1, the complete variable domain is DAMVIQNPRYQVTQFGKPVTLSCSQTLNHNVMYWYQQKSSQAPKLLFHYYDKDFNNEADTPDNFQSRRPNTSFCFLDIRSPGLGDTAMYLCATSRSQNTEAFFGQGTRLTVV.

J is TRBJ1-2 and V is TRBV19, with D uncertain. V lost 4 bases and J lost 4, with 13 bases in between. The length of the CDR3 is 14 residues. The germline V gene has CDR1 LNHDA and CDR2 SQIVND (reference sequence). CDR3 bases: TGTGCCAGTAGTAGATCCGGGTCCTCCTATGGCTACACCTTC. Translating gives CASSRSGSSYGYTF. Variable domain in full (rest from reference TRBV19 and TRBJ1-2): DGGITQSPKYLFRKEGQNVTLSCEQNLNHDAMYWYRQDPGQGLRLIYYSQIVNDFQKGDIAEGYSVSREKKESFPLTVTSAQKNPTAFYLCASSRSGSSYGYTFGSGTRLTVV.

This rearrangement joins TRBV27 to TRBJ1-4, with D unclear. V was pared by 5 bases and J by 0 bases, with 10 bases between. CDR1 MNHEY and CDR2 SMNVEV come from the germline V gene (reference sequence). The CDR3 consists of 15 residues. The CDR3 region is CASSPRPATNEKLFF. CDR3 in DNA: TGTGCCAGCAGTCCGAGACCTGCAACTAATGAAAAACTGTTTTTT.

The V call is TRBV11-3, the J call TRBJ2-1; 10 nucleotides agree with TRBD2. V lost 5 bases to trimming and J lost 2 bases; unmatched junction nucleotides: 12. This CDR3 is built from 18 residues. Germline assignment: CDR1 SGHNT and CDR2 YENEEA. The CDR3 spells CASSRNGLADDPYNEQFF. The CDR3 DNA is TGTGCCAGCAGCCGAAACGGACTAGCGGATGACCCCTACAATGAGCAGTTCTTC.

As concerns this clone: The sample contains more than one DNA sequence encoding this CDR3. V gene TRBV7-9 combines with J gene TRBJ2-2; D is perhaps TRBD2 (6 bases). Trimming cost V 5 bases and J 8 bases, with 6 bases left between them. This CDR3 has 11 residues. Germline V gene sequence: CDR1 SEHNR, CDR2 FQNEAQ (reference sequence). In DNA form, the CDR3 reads TGTGCCAGCAGCGCGGGAGGGGAGCTGTTTTTT. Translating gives CASSAGGELFF.

This CDR3 is CASSRTSAAYEQYF. The CDR3 bases are TGTGCCAGCAGCCGCACTAGCGCAGCCTACGAGCAGTACTTC. V gene TRBV7-8 combines with J gene TRBJ2-7; 7 positions agree with TRBD2. From germline, CDR1 is SGHVS and CDR2 FQNEAQ. This CDR3 region has 14 residues. V shed 5 bases, J shed 2 bases, and the junction held 6 bases outside the gene matches.

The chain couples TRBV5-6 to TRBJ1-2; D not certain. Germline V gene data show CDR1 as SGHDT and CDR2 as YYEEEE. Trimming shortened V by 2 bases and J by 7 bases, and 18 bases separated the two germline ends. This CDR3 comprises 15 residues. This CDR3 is CASSFTLVRWRGYTF. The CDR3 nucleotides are TGTGCCAGCAGCTTTACGCTAGTGAGATGGCGTGGCTACACCTTC.

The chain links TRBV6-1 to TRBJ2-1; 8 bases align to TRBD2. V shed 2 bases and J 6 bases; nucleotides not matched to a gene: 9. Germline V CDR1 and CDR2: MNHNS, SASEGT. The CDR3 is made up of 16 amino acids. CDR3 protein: CASSELDGRDFNEQFF. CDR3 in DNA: TGTGCCAGCAGTGAATTAGACGGGAGGGACTTCAATGAGCAGTTCTTC.

The CDR3 reads CASSLRLAGVPGELFF. The CDR3 coding sequence is TGTGCCAGCAGCTTGAGACTAGCGGGAGTACCCGGGGAGCTGTTTTTT. V usage is TRBV7-8 and J usage is TRBJ2-2; 12 positions agree with TRBD2. Looked up from germline, CDR1 is SGHVS and CDR2 is FQNEAQ. The CDR3 is made up of 16 amino acids. Trimming removed 3 bases from V and 6 bases from J; junction bases left unmatched: 5.

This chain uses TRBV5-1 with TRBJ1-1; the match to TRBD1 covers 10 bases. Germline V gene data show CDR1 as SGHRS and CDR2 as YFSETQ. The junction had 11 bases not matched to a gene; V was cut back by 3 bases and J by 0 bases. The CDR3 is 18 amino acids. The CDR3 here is CASSYDRDRGRMNTEAFF. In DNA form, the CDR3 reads TGCGCCAGCAGCTACGACCGGGACAGGGGACGGATGAACACTGAAGCTTTCTTT.

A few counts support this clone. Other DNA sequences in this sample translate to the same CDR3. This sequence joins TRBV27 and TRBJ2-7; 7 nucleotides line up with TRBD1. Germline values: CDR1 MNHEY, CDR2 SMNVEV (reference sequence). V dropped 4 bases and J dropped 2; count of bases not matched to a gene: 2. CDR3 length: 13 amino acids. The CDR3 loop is CASSYGTAYEQYF. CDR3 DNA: TGTGCCAGCAGTTACGGGACAGCCTACGAGCAGTACTTC.

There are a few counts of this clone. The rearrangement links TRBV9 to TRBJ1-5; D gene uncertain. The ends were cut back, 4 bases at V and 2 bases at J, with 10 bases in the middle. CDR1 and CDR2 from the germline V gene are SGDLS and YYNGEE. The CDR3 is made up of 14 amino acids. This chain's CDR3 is CASSPRSGNQPQHF. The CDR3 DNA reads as TGTGCCAGCAGCCCGCGATCGGGCAATCAGCCCCAGCATTTT.

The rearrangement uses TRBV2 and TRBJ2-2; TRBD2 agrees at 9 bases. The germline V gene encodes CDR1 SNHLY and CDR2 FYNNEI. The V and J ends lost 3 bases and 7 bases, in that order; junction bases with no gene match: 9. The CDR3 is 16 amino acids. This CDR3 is CASSERPSGIDGELFF. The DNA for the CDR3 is TGTGCCAGCAGTGAGAGGCCTAGCGGGATCGACGGGGAGCTGTTTTTT.